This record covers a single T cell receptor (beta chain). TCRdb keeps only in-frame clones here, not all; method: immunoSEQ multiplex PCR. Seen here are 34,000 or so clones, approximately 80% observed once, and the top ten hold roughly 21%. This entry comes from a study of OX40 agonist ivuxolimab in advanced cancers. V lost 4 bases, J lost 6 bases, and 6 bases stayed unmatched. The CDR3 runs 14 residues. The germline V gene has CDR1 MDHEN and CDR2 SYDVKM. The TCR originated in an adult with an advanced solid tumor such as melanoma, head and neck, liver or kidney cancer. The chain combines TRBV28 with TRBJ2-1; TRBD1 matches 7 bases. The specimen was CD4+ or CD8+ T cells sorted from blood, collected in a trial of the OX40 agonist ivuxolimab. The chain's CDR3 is CASSWATGSNEQFF. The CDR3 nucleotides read TGTGCCAGCAGTTGGGCGACAGGGTCCAATGAGCAGTTCTTC.